Below are 7 T cell receptor beta chains sequenced from a single sample in a study of T cells in Graves' hyperthyroidism and ophthalmopathy. Authors of the study amplified TCR beta CDR3 regions from RNA transcripts. The HTBI set primed first-round TCR CDR3 RT-PCR. From the multiplex PCR reads, TCRdb called clonotypes with MiXCR, one entry per CDR3 protein. The table shows about 560,000 distinct CDR3 sequences, with about 15% occurring only once. Sequencing used blood. These receptors originate from a woman aged 25 to 45 with Graves' hyperthyroidism.

The chain has TRBV7-8 and TRBJ2-3; 13 bases agree with TRBD2. Trimming cost V 5 bases and J 1 base; bases outside gene matches: 3. The CDR3 is made up of 16 amino acids. Germline-derived CDR1 and CDR2 are SGHVS and FQNEAQ. The CDR3 region is CASSGTSGTRTDTQYF. The CDR3 nucleotides are TGTGCCAGCAGCGGGACTAGCGGGACCCGCACAGATACGCAGTATTTT.

This clonotype was seen at least ten times. The chain carries TRBV7-2 and TRBJ2-3, with 10 bases aligning to TRBD2. With 1 base clipped from V and 4 bases from J, the junction kept 5 bases outside the gene matches. The CDR3 has 16 residues. Germline loops: CDR1 SGHTA, CDR2 FQGNSA. The DNA for the CDR3 is TGTGCCAGCAGCTTAGTGTCTAGCGGGAGATCAGATACGCAGTATTTT. This translates into CASSLVSSGRSDTQYF.

In this sample, this clonotype turned up many times. The chain has TRBV4-1 and TRBJ2-7; 8 nucleotides match TRBD2. From germline, CDR1 is MGHRA and CDR2 YSYEKL. The CDR3 contains 14 residues. J was trimmed by 6 bases and V by 2 bases; bases with no gene match: 6. CDR3 nucleotide sequence: TGCGCCAGCAGCCAACCTCTGGCGGGAGGCGAGCAGTACTTC. This sequence encodes CASSQPLAGGEQYF.

The CDR3, as DNA: TGTGCTAGTGGTTTGACTAGCGGCAGCACAGATACGCAGTATTTT. This codes for CASGLTSGSTDTQYF. This chain links TRBV12-5 with TRBJ2-3; 8 nucleotides line up with TRBD2. In germline, CDR1 is LGHNT, CDR2 FRNRAP. CDR3 length: 15 amino acids. Trimming cost V 2 bases and J 0 bases; bases outside gene matches: 1.

Ten or more counts support this clonotype. The rearrangement links TRBV3-1 to TRBJ2-7; D remains ambiguous. The germline gives CDR1 LGHDT, CDR2 YNNKEL (reference sequence). Trimming stripped 1 base from V and 4 bases from J, with 14 bases between. The length of the CDR3 is 15 residues. CDR3 sequence: CASSQGVPSSYEQYF. CDR3 nucleotide sequence: TGTGCCAGCAGCCAAGGGGTTCCTTCATCGTACGAGCAGTACTTC.

This clonotype showed up many times. V is TRBV27 and J is TRBJ1-2, with unresolved D. CDR1 and CDR2 (germline): MNHEY, SMNVEV (reference sequence). V was cut by 6 bases and J by 4 bases, with 21 bases left in between. CDR3 size: 16 residues. CDR3 sequence (DNA): TGTGCCAGCAGCTCATTAGACGAACGTTCCTCCTATGGCTACACCTTC. Encoded protein: CASSSLDERSSYGYTF.

This clonotype was recorded a few times. The chain carries TRBV5-5 and TRBJ1-5; possibly TRBD1 for D (5 bases). The V end lost 0 bases, the J end lost 7 bases, and 11 bases lay between the germline ends. This CDR3 comprises 14 residues. Germline CDR1 reads SGHKS; CDR2 reads YYEKEE (reference sequence). CDR3 loop: CASSLGVGGQPQHF. The CDR3 DNA sequence: TGTGCCAGCAGCTTGGGGGTGGGGGGGCAGCCCCAGCATTTT.